This T cell receptor beta chain was sequenced during a study of blood T cell repertoires in COVID-19. The CDR3 is 12 residues long. Between the trimmed V and J ends, which lost 4 bases and 10 bases, there was a span of 10 bases. Germline CDR1 reads LGHDT; CDR2 reads YNNKEL (reference sequence). Sequencing was performed with immunoSEQ multiplex PCR; in TCRdb, only in-frame clones are kept and a portion is missing. The repertoire holds 200,000 or so clones, with 84% as singletons. Input material: peripheral blood. The gene calls are TRBV3-1 (or the pseudogene TRBV3-2) and TRBJ1-4; the D is unclear. The clonotype comes from a human donor in a cohort sampled during active COVID-19. The CDR3 DNA sequence: TGTGCCAGCAGCCGCGGGGAGGGAAAACTGTTTTTT. Its translation: CASSRGEGKLFF.